Presented here are 16 T cell receptor beta chains from one specimen sequenced in a study of T cells after yellow fever vaccination. Each CDR3 protein is one row after TCRdb ran MiXCR on the 5' RACE reads. The sample contains fewer than 100,000 distinct CDR3 sequences, under 7% of which appear only once. The sample in question was CD8+ T cells sorted from PBMCs, obtained 10 days after the yellow fever booster vaccination. The receptor source for this set is a man between 18 and 35 years old who received the YFV17D yellow fever vaccine.

The rearrangement uses TRBV6-5 and TRBJ2-2; D is undetermined. CDR1 MNHEY and CDR2 SVGAGI come from the germline V gene. The length of the CDR3 is 12 residues. Trimming took 2 bases from V and 6 from J, leaving 4 bases between them. The CDR3 reads CASSYTSGELFF. The CDR3 nucleotides read TGTGCCAGCAGTTACACGTCCGGGGAGCTGTTTTTT.

This clonotype was observed a handful of times. The rearrangement uses TRBV4-1 and TRBJ2-2, with 9 bases fitting TRBD1. Trimming removed 1 base from V and 6 bases from J; junction bases left unmatched: 3. Germline V gene sequence: CDR1 MGHRA, CDR2 YSYEKL. This CDR3 comprises 15 residues. The CDR3 DNA is TGCGCCAGCAGCCAAGGACAGGGGGTTTCCGGGGAGCTGTTTTTT. This codes for CASSQGQGVSGELFF.

This clonotype occurred a few times. This sequence joins TRBV7-9 and TRBJ2-5; no reliable D call. V gave up 5 bases and J gave up 2 bases, with 15 bases separating them. The CDR3 has 15 residues. CDR1 and CDR2 from the germline V gene are SEHNR and FQNEAQ (reference sequence). The DNA of the CDR3 is TGTGCCAGCAGCCCCTCGAAGCAGGAACAAGAGACCCAGTACTTC. It is translated as CASSPSKQEQETQYF.

V is TRBV2 and J is TRBJ1-1; D gene ambiguous. This CDR3 has 15 residues. V lost 6 bases and J 1 base, leaving 15 bases between the germline ends. Germline CDR1 reads SNHLY; CDR2 reads FYNNEI. The CDR3 region is CASSGSVTWNTEAFF. As DNA, the CDR3 is TGTGCCAGCAGCGGATCTGTGACCTGGAACACTGAAGCTTTCTTT.

The rearrangement uses TRBV7-2 and TRBJ2-2; D perhaps matches TRBD2 (5 bases). The CDR3 length is 14 residues. Germline V CDR1 and CDR2: SGHTA, FQGNSA. Trimming shortened V by 0 bases and J by 4 bases, and 6 bases separated the two germline ends. CDR3 in amino acids: CASSLASGTGELFF. For the CDR3, the DNA is TGTGCCAGCAGCTTAGCAAGCGGCACCGGGGAGCTGTTTTTT. The whole variable domain, filled in from reference TRBV7-2 and TRBJ2-2, reads GAGVSQSPSNKVTEKGKDVELRCDPISGHTALYWYRQSLGQGLEFLIYFQGNSAPDKSGLPSDRFSAERTGGSVSTLTIQRTQQEDSAVYLCASSLASGTGELFFGEGSRLTVL.

The DNA for the CDR3 is TGTGCCAGCAGCTTTTTGGAGGAAAAACTGTTTTTT. It is translated as CASSFLEEKLFF. The chain has TRBV11-1 and TRBJ1-4, with D unresolved. This CDR3 is built from 12 residues. Between the trimmed V and J ends, which lost 3 bases and 8 bases, there was a span of 7 bases. Germline V CDR1 and CDR2: SGHAT, FQDESV (reference sequence). The variable domain in full, completed from reference TRBV11-1 and TRBJ1-4, reads EAEVAQSPRYKITEKSQAVAFWCDPISGHATLYWYRQILGQGPELLVQFQDESVVDDSQLPKDRFSAERLKGVDSTLKIQPAELGDSAMYLCASSFLEEKLFFGSGTQLSVL.

The table lists this clonotype with a few counts. The gene calls are TRBV5-1 and TRBJ2-2; TRBD1 agrees at 7 bases. Germline V gives CDR1 SGHRS, CDR2 YFSETQ. V trimming: 6 bases; J trimming: 1 base; junction bases outside the gene matches: 3. CDR3 length: 14 amino acids. Here the CDR3 reads CASMGTVNTGELFF. CDR3 nucleotide sequence: TGCGCCAGCATGGGGACAGTGAACACCGGGGAGCTGTTTTTT.

V usage is TRBV10-3 and J usage is TRBJ1-5; D possibly corresponds to TRBD1 (5 bases). The CDR3 contains 14 residues. Germline CDR1 ENHRY, CDR2 SYGVKD. The V gene lost 10 bases and the J gene lost 0 bases, with 13 bases spanning the gap. In nucleotides, the CDR3 is TGTGCCACGGAAGGACAATATAGCAATCAGCCCCAGCATTTT. This sequence encodes CATEGQYSNQPQHF.

The chain is built from TRBV2 and TRBJ2-3, with 9 bases that match TRBD1. This CDR3 comprises 16 residues. Germline CDR1 reads SNHLY; CDR2 reads FYNNEI. With V trimmed by 4 bases and J by 2 bases, 7 bases remained unmatched. The CDR3 sequence: CASSGMGQGATDTQYF. CDR3 nucleotides: TGTGCCAGCAGTGGAATGGGACAGGGCGCCACAGATACGCAGTATTTT.

A few counts support this clonotype. The genes are TRBV5-1 and TRBJ2-1; 11 bases fit TRBD1. This CDR3 is 15 amino acids long. V shed 4 bases and J 6 bases; nucleotides not matched to a gene: 6. The germline V gene has CDR1 SGHRS and CDR2 YFSETQ. The CDR3 protein is CASSARDRGSNEQFF. DNA of the CDR3: TGCGCCAGCAGCGCCCGGGACAGGGGGTCCAATGAGCAGTTCTTC.

The rearrangement uses TRBV14 and TRBJ2-7; D is perhaps TRBD2 (5 bases). V dropped 5 bases and J dropped 6 bases, with 17 bases sitting between them. Per the germline V gene, CDR1 is SGHDN and CDR2 is FVKESK. The CDR3 runs 14 residues. CDR3 nucleotides: TGTGCCAGCAGCGATCCGAGGGTTAAGGGCGAGCAGTACGTC. This encodes CASSDPRVKGEQYV.

On this clonotype: One end of the junction fails to match germline, which may point to a read error. CDR3 in DNA: TGTGCCAGCAGCCGACAGATGTATAGCAATCTGCCCCACCATTTT. Translated, it gives CASSRQMYSNLPHHF. V is TRBV6-5 and J is TRBJ1-5, with D perhaps TRBD1 (5 bases). Germline lookup yields CDR1 MNHEY and CDR2 SVGAGI. This CDR3 is built from 15 residues.

The chain uses TRBV28 and TRBJ2-7; a weak D match, TRBD1 (6 bases). Deletions cut 2 bases from V and 3 bases from J, with 8 bases between. There are 13 residues in the CDR3. In germline, CDR1 is MDHEN, CDR2 SYDVKM. In DNA, the CDR3 is TGTGCCAGCAGTTTAAACAGGGACTACGAGCAGTACGTC. Translating gives CASSLNRDYEQYV.

The chain couples TRBV6-2 or TRBV6-3 to TRBJ2-7; 9 nucleotides line up with TRBD1. The V and J ends lost 5 bases and 6 bases, in that order; junction bases with no gene match: 11. Germline-derived CDR1 and CDR2 are MNHEY and SVGEGT. CDR3 length: 15 amino acids. The CDR3 sequence: CASSIPGTGLGEQYV. CDR3 coding DNA: TGTGCCAGCAGTATTCCCGGGACAGGGTTGGGCGAGCAGTACGTC.

This clonotype was counted only a few times. The gene calls are TRBV27 and TRBJ1-5; the D gene is possibly TRBD1 (5 bases). This CDR3 is 15 amino acids long. Deletions cut 5 bases from V and 4 bases from J, with 15 bases between. Per the germline V gene, CDR1 is MNHEY and CDR2 is SMNVEV (reference sequence). The CDR3 nucleotides read TGTGCCAGCAGTCACGGGGCGTCGGGGAATCAGCCCCAGCATTTT. This sequence encodes CASSHGASGNQPQHF.

This clonotype has more than one count but fewer than ten. V gene TRBV20-1 combines with J gene TRBJ1-2, with D perhaps matching TRBD1 (5 bases). The germline V gene has CDR1 DFQATT and CDR2 SNEGSKA (reference sequence). The CDR3 contains 12 residues. The CDR3 spells CGGTGADYGYTF. For the CDR3, the DNA is TGCGGGGGGACTGGGGCCGACTATGGCTACACCTTC.